This T cell receptor (beta chain) originates from a study of cytomegalovirus exposure and HLA in healthy donors. Study results and caveats: Most TCR sequences were rare, but some public TCRs occurred in many donors. Excluded: some indistinguishable V segments such as TRBV6-2 and TRBV6-3.

PCR used 60 Vbeta primers and 13 Jbeta primers. Only in-frame clones appear in the TCRdb table, and some are missing; sequencing was by immunoSEQ multiplex PCR. This sample has approximately 190,000 clones, with approximately 78% found just once. Germline CDR1 is SEHNR and CDR2 is FQNEAQ (reference sequence). The CDR3 has 14 amino acids. The V gene lost 2 bases and the J gene lost 3 bases, with 7 bases spanning the gap. A remark on this clone: Its antigen is undetermined.

The donors comprised healthy bone marrow donors. The V call is TRBV7-9, the J call TRBJ2-2; D uncertain. The receptor's source is a woman between 18 and 30 years old in good health and CMV-seronegative. Sequenced material: PBMCs. CDR3 sequence reads: CASSLLRDTGELFF. CDR3 bases: TGTGCCAGCAGCTTACTGAGAGACACCGGGGAGCTGTTTTTT.